This paragraph reports one TCR beta chain. The record originates from a study of T-cell reconstitution after alpha-beta-depleted transplantation in children. The germline CDR1 and CDR2 sequences are MDHEN and SYDVKM. The CDR3 runs to 17 residues. The ends were cut back, 8 bases at V and 0 bases at J, with 21 bases in the middle. It was with unique molecular identifiers that the TCRbeta library was prepared. TCRdb reanalysed the PCR reads using MiXCR and keeps one entry per CDR3 protein. The table lists about 980,000 distinct CDR3 sequences, 25% to 35% of them singletons. The sequencing used PBMCs, mostly from graft donor cells, collected 360 days after TCRalphabeta/CD19-depleted stem cell transplant. The sequence was collected from a boy younger than two who had a stem cell transplant for SCID, so the T cells may come from the graft donor. The gene calls are TRBV28 and TRBJ2-3; D is uncertain. CDR3 nucleotide sequence: TGTGCCAGCCCACCGTCGCAAGGGCTCACTAGCACAGATACGCAGTATTTT. Residues: CASPPSQGLTSTDTQYF.